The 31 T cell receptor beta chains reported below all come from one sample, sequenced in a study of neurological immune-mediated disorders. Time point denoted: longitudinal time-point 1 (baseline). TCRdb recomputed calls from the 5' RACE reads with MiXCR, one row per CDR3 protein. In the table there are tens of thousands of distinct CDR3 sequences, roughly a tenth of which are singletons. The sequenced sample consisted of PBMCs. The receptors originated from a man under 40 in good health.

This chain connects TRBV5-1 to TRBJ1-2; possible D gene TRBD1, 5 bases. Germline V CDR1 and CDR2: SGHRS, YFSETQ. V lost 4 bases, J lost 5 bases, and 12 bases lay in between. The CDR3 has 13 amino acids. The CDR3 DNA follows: TGCGCCAGCAGCACTGCGTGGGGGTATGGCTACACCTTC. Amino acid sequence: CASSTAWGYGYTF.

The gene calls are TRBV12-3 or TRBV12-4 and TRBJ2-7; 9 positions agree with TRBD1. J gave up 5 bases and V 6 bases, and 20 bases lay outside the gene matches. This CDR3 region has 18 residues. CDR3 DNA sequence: TGTGCCAGCAGCCGCCTAGGGACAGGGATCTTAACGAGGAACGAGCAGTACTTC. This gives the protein CASSRLGTGILTRNEQYF.

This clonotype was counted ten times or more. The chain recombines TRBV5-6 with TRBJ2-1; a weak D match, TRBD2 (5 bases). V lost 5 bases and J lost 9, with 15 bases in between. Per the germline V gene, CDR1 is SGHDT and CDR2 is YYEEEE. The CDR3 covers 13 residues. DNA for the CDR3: TGTGCCAGCAGGCGATCCGAGCGGCCTGAGCAGTTCTTC. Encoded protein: CASRRSERPEQFF.

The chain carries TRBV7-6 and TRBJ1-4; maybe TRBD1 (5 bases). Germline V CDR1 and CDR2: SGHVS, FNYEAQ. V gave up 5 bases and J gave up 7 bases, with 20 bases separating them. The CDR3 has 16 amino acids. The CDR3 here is CASSHGDGRNREKLFF. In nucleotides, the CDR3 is TGTGCCAGCAGCCATGGGGACGGTCGGAACCGTGAAAAACTGTTTTTT.

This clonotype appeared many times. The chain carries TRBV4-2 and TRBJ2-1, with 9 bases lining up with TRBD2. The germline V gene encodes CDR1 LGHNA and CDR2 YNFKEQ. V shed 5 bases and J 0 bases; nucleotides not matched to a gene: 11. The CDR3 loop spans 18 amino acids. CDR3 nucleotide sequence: TGTGCCAGCAGCGCCCCAGGGCTAGCGGGGAACTCCTACAATGAGCAGTTCTTC. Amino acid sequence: CASSAPGLAGNSYNEQFF.

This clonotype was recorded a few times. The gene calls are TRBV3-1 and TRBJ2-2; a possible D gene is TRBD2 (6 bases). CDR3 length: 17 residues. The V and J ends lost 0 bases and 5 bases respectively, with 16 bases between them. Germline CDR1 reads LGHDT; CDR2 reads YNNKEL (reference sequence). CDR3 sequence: CASSQDPGGERTGELFF. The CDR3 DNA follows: TGTGCCAGCAGCCAAGATCCCGGCGGGGAGCGGACCGGGGAGCTGTTTTTT.

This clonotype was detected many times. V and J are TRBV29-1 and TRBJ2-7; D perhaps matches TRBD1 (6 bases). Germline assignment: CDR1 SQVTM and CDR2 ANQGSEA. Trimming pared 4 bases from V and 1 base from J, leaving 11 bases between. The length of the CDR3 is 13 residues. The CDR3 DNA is TGCAGCGTTGGGCAGGGGCCGTCCTACGAGCAGTACTTC. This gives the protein CSVGQGPSYEQYF.

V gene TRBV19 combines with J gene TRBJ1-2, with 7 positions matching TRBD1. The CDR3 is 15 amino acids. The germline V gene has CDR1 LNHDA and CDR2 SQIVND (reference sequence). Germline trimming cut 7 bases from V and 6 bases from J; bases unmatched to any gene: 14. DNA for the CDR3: TGTGCCAGTAAAGACAGGGTAGGGGCTTTGGATGGCTACACCTTC. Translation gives CASKDRVGALDGYTF. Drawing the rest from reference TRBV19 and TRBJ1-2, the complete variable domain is DGGITQSPKYLFRKEGQNVTLSCEQNLNHDAMYWYRQDPGQGLRLIYYSQIVNDFQKGDIAEGYSVSREKKESFPLTVTSAQKNPTAFYLCASKDRVGALDGYTFGSGTRLTVV.

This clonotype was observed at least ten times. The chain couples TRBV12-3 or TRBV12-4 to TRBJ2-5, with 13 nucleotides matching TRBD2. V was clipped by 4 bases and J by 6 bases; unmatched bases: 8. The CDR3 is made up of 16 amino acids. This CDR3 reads CASSSSGLAGFQTQYF. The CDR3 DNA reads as TGTGCCAGCAGTTCATCGGGACTAGCGGGATTTCAGACCCAGTACTTC.

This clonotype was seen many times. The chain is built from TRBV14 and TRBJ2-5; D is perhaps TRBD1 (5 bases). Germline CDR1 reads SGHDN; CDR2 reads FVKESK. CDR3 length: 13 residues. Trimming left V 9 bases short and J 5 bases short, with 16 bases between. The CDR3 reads CASNAGLGETQYF. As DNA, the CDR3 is TGTGCCAGTAACGCAGGGTTGGGGGAGACCCAGTACTTC. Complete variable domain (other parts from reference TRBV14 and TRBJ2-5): EAGVTQFPSHSVIEKGQTVTLRCDPISGHDNLYWYRRVMGKEIKFLLHFVKESKQDESGMPNNRFLAERTGGTYSTLKVQPAELEDSGVYFCASNAGLGETQYFGPGTRLLVL.

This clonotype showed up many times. The chain's CDR3 is CSGREGSANEKLFF. The CDR3 nucleotides read TGCAGCGGGAGGGAGGGATCGGCTAATGAAAAACTGTTTTTT. V is TRBV29-1 and J is TRBJ1-4; D unresolved. In germline, CDR1 is SQVTM, CDR2 ANQGSEA. CDR3 size: 14 residues. Deletions cut 7 bases from V and 3 bases from J, with 15 bases between.

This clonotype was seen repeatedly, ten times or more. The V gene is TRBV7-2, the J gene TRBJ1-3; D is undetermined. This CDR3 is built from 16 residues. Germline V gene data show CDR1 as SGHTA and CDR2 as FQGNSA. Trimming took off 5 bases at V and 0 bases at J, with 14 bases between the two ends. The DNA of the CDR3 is TGTGCCAGCAGCGCCTACCCAGGTGACTCTGGAAACACCATATATTTT. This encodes CASSAYPGDSGNTIYF.

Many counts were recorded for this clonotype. CDR3 sequence reads: CSARDPGGRGQPQHF. The CDR3 coding sequence is TGCAGTGCTAGAGATCCAGGGGGAAGGGGTCAGCCCCAGCATTTT. The genes are TRBV20-1 and TRBJ1-5, with TRBD1 matching 7 bases. J was trimmed by 6 bases and V by 0 bases; bases with no gene match: 8. Germline V lookup: CDR1 DFQATT, CDR2 SNEGSKA (reference sequence). This CDR3 comprises 15 residues.

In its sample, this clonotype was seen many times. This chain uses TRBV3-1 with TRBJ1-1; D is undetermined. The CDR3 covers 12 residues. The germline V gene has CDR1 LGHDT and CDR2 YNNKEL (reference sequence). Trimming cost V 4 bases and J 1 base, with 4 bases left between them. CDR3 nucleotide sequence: TGTGCCAGCAGCCGGGCGAACACTGAAGCTTTCTTT. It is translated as CASSRANTEAFF.

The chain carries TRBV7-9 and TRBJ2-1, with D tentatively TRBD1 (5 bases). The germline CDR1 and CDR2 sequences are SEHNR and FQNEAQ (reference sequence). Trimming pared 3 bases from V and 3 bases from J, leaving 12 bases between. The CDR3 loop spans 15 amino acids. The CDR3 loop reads CASSFRQGGYNEQFF. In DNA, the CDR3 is TGTGCCAGCAGCTTTCGCCAGGGCGGCTACAATGAGCAGTTCTTC. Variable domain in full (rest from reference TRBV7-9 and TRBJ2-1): DTGVSQNPRHKITKRGQNVTFRCDPISEHNRLYWYRQTLGQGPEFLTYFQNEAQLEKSRLLSDRFSAERPKGSFSTLEIQRTEQGDSAMYLCASSFRQGGYNEQFFGPGTRLTVL.

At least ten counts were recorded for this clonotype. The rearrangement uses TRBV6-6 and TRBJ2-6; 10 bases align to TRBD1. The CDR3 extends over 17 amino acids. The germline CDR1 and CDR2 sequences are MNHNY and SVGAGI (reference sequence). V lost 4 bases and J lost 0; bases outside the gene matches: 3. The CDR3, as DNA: TGTGCCAGCAGTTCGGGACAGGGGAGCTCTGGGGCCAACGTCCTGACTTTC. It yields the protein CASSSGQGSSGANVLTF.

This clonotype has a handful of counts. The chain's CDR3 is CASSQSGTGTYEQYF. Here the CDR3 DNA reads TGTGCCAGCAGTCAGAGCGGGACAGGGACCTACGAGCAGTACTTC. J is TRBJ2-7 and V is TRBV6-5; TRBD1 matches 9 bases. Germline CDR1 is MNHEY and CDR2 is SVGAGI. With 5 bases clipped from V and 2 bases from J, the junction kept 7 bases outside the gene matches. The CDR3 length is 15 residues.

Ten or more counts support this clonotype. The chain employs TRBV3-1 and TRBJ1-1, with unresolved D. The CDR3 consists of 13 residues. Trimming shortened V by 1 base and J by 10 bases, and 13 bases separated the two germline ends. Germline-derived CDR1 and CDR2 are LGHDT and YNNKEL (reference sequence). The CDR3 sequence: CASSQGRIIGAFF. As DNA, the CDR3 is TGTGCCAGCAGCCAAGGGAGAATCATCGGAGCTTTCTTT.

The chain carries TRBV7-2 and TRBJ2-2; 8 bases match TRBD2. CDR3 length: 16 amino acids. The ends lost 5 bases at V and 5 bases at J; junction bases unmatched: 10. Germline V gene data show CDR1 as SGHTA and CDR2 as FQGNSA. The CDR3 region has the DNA TGTGCCAGCAGCCCTGGGCTAGCGGGTAGGACCGGGGAGCTGTTTTTT. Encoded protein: CASSPGLAGRTGELFF. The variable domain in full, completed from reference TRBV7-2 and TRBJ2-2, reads GAGVSQSPSNKVTEKGKDVELRCDPISGHTALYWYRQSLGQGLEFLIYFQGNSAPDKSGLPSDRFSAERTGGSVSTLTIQRTQQEDSAVYLCASSPGLAGRTGELFFGEGSRLTVL.

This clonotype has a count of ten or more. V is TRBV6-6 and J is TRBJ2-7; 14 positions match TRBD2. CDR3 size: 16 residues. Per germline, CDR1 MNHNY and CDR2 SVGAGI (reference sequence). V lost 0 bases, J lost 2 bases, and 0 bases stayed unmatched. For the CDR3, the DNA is TGTGCCAGCAGTTACTCGACTAGCGGGAGGGCCTACGAGCAGTACTTC. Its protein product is CASSYSTSGRAYEQYF.

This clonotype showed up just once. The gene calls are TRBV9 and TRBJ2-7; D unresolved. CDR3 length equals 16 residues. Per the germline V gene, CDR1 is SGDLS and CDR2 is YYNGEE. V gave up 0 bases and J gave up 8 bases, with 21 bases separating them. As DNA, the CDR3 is TGTGCCAGCAGCGTAGTATTGCATTTGAAGGCTCCTAAGCAGTACTTC. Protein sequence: CASSVVLHLKAPKQYF.

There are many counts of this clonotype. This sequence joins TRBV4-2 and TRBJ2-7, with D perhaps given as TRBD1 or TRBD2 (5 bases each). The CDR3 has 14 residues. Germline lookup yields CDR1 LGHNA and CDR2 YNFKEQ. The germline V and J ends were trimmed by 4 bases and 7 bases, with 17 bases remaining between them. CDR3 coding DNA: TGTGCCAGCAGCCGCGAGAGGGGCTCTACAGAGCAGTACTTC. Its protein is CASSRERGSTEQYF.

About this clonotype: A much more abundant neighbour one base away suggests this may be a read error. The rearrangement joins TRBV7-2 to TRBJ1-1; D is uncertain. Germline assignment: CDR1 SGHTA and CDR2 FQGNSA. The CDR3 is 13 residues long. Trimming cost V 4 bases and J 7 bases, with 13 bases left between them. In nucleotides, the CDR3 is TGTGCCAGCAGCTCGGACGGAGCCTTTGAAGCTTTCTTT. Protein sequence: CASSSDGAFEAFF.

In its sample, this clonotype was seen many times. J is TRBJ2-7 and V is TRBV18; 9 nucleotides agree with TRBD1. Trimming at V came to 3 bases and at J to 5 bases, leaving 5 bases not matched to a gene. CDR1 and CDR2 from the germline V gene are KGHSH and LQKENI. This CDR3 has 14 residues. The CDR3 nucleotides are TGTGCCAGCTCACCGGGACAGGGAGGGAACGAGCAGTACTTC. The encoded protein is CASSPGQGGNEQYF.

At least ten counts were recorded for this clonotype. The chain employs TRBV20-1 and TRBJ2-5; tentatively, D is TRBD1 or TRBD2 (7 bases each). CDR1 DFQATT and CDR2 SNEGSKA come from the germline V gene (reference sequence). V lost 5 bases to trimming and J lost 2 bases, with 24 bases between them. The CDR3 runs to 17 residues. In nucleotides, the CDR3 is TGCAGTGCTGCGAGCGGGACAGCAGCCTTACATCAAGAGACCCAGTACTTC. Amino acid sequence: CSAASGTAALHQETQYF.

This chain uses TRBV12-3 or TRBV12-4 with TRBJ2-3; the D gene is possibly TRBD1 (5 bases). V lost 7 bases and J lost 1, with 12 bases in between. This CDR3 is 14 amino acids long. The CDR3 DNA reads TGTGCCAGCAACCGACAGTCGGGCACAGATACGCAGTATTTT. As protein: CASNRQSGTDTQYF.

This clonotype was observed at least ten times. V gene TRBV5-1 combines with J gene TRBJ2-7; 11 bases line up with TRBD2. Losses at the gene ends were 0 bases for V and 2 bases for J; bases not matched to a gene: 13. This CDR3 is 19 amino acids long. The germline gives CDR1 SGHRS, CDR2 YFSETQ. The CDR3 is CASSLGLAGTLSRTYEQYF. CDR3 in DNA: TGCGCCAGCAGCTTGGGACTAGCGGGAACCTTGTCGCGAACCTACGAGCAGTACTTC. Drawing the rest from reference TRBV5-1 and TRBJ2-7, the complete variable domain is KAGVTQTPRYLIKTRGQQVTLSCSPISGHRSVSWYQQTPGQGLQFLFEYFSETQRNKGNFPGRFSGRQFSNSRSEMNVSTLELGDSALYLCASSLGLAGTLSRTYEQYFGPGTRLTVT.

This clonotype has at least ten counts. The CDR3 DNA follows: TGTGCCAGCAGTTTTGGATCCGGCAATCAGCCCCAGCATTTT. Residues: CASSFGSGNQPQHF. The V gene is TRBV5-5, the J gene TRBJ1-5; D unresolved. V lost 5 bases to trimming and J lost 2 bases, with 11 bases between them. CDR1 is SGHKS and CDR2 is YYEKEE in the germline V gene (reference sequence). There are 14 residues in the CDR3.

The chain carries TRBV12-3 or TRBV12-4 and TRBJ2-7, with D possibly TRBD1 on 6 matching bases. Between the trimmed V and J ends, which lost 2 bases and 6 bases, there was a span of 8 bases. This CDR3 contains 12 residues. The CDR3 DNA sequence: TGTGCCAGCAGTTTATCAGGGGTCGAGCAGTACTTC. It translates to CASSLSGVEQYF.

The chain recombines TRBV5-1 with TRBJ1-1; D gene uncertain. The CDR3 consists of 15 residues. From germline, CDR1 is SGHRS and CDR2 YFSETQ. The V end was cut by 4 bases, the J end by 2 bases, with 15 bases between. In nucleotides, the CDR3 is TGCGCCAGCAGCCTCGCTCGGACGGGCAACACTGAAGCTTTCTTT. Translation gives CASSLARTGNTEAFF.

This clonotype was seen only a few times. The CDR3 sequence is CASSEQASYNEQFF. The CDR3 DNA reads TGTGCCAGCAGTGAACAGGCCTCCTACAATGAGCAGTTCTTC. V and J are TRBV6-1 and TRBJ2-1, with D unclear. V was clipped by 2 bases and J by 0 bases, with 5 bases between them. The CDR3 has 14 amino acids. Germline V CDR1 and CDR2: MNHNS, SASEGT.